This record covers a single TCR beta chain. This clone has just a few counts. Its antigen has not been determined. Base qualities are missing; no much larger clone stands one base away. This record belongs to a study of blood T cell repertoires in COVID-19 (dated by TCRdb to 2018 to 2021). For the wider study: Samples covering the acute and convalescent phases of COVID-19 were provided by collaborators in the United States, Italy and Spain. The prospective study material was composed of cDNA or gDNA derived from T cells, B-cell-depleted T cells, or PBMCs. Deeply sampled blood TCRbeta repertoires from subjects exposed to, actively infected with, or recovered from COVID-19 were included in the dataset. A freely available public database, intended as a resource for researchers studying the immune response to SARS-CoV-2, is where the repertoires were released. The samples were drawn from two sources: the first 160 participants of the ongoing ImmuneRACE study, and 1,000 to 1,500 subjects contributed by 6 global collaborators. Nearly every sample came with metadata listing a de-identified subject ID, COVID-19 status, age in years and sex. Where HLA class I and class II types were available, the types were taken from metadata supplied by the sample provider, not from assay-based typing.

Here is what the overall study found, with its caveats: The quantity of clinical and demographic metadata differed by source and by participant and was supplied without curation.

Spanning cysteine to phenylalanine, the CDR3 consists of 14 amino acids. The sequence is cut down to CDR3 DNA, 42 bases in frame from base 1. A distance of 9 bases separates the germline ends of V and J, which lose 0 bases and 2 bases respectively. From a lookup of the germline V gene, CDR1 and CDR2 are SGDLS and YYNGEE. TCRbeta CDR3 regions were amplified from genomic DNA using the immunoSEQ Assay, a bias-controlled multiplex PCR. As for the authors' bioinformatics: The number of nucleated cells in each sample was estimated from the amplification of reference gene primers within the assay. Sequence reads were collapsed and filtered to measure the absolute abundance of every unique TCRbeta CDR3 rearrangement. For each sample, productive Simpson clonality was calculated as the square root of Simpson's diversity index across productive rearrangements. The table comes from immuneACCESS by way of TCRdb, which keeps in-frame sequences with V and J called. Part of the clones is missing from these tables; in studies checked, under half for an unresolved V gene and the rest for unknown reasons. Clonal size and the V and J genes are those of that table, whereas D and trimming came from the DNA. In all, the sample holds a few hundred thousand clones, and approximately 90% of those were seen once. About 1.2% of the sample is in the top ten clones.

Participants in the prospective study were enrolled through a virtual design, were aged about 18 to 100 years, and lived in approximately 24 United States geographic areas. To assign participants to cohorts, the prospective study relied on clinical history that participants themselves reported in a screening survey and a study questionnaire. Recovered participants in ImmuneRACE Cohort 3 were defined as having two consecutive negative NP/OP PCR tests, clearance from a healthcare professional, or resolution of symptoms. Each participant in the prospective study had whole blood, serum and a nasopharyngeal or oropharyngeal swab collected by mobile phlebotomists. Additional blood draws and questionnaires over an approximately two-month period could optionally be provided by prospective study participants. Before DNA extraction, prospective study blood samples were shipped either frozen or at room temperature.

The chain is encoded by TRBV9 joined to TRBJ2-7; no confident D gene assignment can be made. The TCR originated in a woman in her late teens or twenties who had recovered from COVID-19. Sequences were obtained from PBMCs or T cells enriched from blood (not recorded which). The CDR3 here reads CASSVDAYPYEQYF. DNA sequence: TGTGCCAGCAGCGTAGATGCGTACCCCTACGAGCAGTACTTC.